This TCR beta chain was sequenced for a study of T cell repertoires in cytomegalovirus infection. Overall study: Evidence of both CMV infection and a matching HLA type came from public TCR beta signatures. Findings of the study overall: The cumulative frequency of public TCR beta families distinguished individuals who carried CMV together with the relevant HLA.

MiXCR, run by TCRdb on the reads, gives a single entry per CDR3 protein. The sample records some 450,000 distinct CDR3 sequences, 25% to 40% being singletons. The sample holds a few counts of this clonotype. Its antigen is not known. The sample was PBMCs. The receptor was derived from a human donor in good health (CMV status not recorded). Some clones in this sample may be carry-over from other donors' samples.

The CDR3 nucleotides read TGTGCCAGCAGCAGCCGGGACAGGGCCGGCGGGGAGCTGTTTTTT. This translates into CASSSRDRAGGELFF. The chain uses TRBV7-9 and TRBJ2-2, with 9 positions matching TRBD1. Germline CDR1 reads SEHNR; CDR2 reads FQNEAQ (reference sequence). The V gene end was trimmed by 5 bases and the J gene end by 7 bases; junction bases not matched to a gene: 8. This CDR3 is 15 amino acids long.